This TCR beta chain is from a study of blood T cell repertoires in COVID-19. Study information: Whether acute or convalescent, the COVID-19 samples came from the United States, Italy and Spain. The analysed material was cDNA or gDNA that came from T cells, B-cell-depleted T cells, or PBMCs.

Some clones are missing from TCRdb's copy, which holds only in-frame ones; the method was immunoSEQ multiplex PCR. The table has some 210,000 clones, 70% to 90% seen once; the top ten hold roughly 6.2%. The clonotype comes from a woman aged 40 to 50 who had recovered from COVID-19. The sample consisted of peripheral blood.

In DNA, the CDR3 is TGTGCCAGCAGTGAAACTAAGTGGGAGCAGTACTTC. It is translated as CASSETKWEQYF. The genes are TRBV6-1 and TRBJ2-7; D is ambiguous. Germline V gives CDR1 MNHNS, CDR2 SASEGT. This CDR3 has 12 residues. The V end was cut by 2 bases, the J end by 7 bases, with 9 bases between.